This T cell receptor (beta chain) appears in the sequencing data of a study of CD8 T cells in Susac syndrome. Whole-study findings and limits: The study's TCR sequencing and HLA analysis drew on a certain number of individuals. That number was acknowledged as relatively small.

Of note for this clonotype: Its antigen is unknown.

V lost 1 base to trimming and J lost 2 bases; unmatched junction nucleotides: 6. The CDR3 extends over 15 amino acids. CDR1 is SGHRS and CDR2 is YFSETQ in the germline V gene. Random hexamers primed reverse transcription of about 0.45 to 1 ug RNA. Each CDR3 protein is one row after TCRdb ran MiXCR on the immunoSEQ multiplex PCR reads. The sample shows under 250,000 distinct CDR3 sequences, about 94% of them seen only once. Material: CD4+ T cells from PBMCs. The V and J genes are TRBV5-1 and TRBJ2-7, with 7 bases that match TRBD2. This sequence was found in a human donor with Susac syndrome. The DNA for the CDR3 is TGCGCCAGCAGCTTGTCGGCGGGGGTGGCCTACGAGCAGTACTTC. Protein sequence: CASSLSAGVAYEQYF.